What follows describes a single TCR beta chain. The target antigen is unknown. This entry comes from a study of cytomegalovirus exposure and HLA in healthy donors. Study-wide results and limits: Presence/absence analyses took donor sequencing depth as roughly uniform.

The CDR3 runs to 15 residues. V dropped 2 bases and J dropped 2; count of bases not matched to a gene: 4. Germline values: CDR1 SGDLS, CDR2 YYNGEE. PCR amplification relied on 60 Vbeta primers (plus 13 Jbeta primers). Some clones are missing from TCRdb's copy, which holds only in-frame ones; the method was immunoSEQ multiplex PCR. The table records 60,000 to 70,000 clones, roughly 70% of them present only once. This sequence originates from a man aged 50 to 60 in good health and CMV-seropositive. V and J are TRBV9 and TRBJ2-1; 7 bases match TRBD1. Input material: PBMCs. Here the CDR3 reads CASSVRDSPYNEQFF. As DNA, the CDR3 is TGTGCCAGCAGCGTCCGGGACAGCCCCTACAATGAGCAGTTCTTC.